This T cell receptor beta chain appears in the sequencing data of a study of shared clonotypes between healthy human individuals. The study, taken as a whole, reports: Only blood was sampled; tissue repertoires likely differ. Large depth notwithstanding, sorted-subset sequencing proved incomplete by rarefaction. Between a few donors, naive CD4 clonotypes were shared at a level of about 5.3%.

The CDR3 has 15 residues. V lost 0 bases and J lost 0, with 6 bases in between. CDR1 and CDR2 from the germline V gene are LNHNV and YYDKDF (reference sequence). The table came from immunoSEQ multiplex PCR; TCRdb's copy has only in-frame clones and leaves some out. The sample includes roughly 650,000 clones, approximately 96% of them seen just once. Turning to this clone: Its target is not known.

It was CD45RO-negative cells, positively selected for CCR7, that made up naive CD8 cells, with terminally differentiated effector memory CD45RA+ cells excluded. This TCR came from a woman aged 25 to 39 in good health. The sample consisted of naive CD8+ T cells sorted from blood. The chain combines TRBV15 with TRBJ1-3; D not certain. DNA for the CDR3: TGTGCCACCAGCAGAGAACAGAGCTCTGGAAACACCATATATTTT. Its translation: CATSREQSSGNTIYF.